The 21 T cell receptor beta chains below were found in one sample sequenced in a study of cytomegalovirus exposure and HLA in healthy donors. Primers for the PCR totalled 60 Vbeta and 13 Jbeta. The data were produced by immunoSEQ multiplex PCR, yet TCRdb's version contains in-frame clones alone and is incomplete. The sample lists approximately 160,000 clones, about 80% occurring once. The specimen sequenced was PBMCs. These receptors originate from a woman aged 45-59 years in good health and CMV-seropositive.

The rearrangement uses TRBV28 and TRBJ1-2; D may be TRBD1 (5 bases). V lost 4 bases, J lost 1 base, and 16 bases lay in between. The CDR3 extends over 16 amino acids. Germline CDR1 and CDR2: MDHEN and SYDVKM. The CDR3 spells CASSSPTEGLNYGYTF. CDR3 nucleotides: TGTGCCAGCAGTTCACCGACAGAAGGCCTTAACTATGGCTACACCTTC.

In this sample, this clone turned up once. This sequence joins TRBV6-6 and TRBJ2-7; D might be TRBD2 (6 bases). The germline CDR1 and CDR2 sequences are MNHNY and SVGAGI (reference sequence). Trimming took off 2 bases at V and 6 bases at J, with 20 bases between the two ends. The CDR3 loop spans 16 amino acids. The CDR3 sequence is CASSYPPNFSSAEQYF. The DNA for the CDR3 is TGTGCCAGCAGTTACCCGCCTAATTTTTCTAGCGCCGAGCAGTACTTC.

CDR3: CASSFLLTGTGAYEQYF. CDR3 coding DNA: TGTGCCAGCAGCTTTCTGTTAACCGGGACAGGGGCCTACGAGCAGTACTTC. The rearrangement links TRBV13 to TRBJ2-7, with 10 bases fitting TRBD1. The J segment lost 2 bases and the V segment lost 3 bases, leaving 10 bases of the junction unmatched. The CDR3 spans 17 residues. The germline V gene has CDR1 PRHDT and CDR2 FYEKMQ (reference sequence).

The chain is built from TRBV28 and TRBJ2-7, with TRBD1 as a possible D gene (7 bases). Germline V lookup: CDR1 MDHEN, CDR2 SYDVKM. The V end lost 7 bases, the J end lost 4 bases, and 20 bases lay between the germline ends. The CDR3 is made up of 15 amino acids. Written as DNA, the CDR3 is TGTGCCAGCACCTCTCCCCAGGGGGGAAAATACGAGCAGTACTTC. Residues: CASTSPQGGKYEQYF.

This clone has a handful of counts. This chain uses TRBV19 with TRBJ2-1; a possible D gene is TRBD2 (6 bases). Germline CDR1 LNHDA, CDR2 SQIVND (reference sequence). V gave up 4 bases and J gave up 7 bases, with 20 bases separating them. This CDR3 has 16 residues. This chain's CDR3 is CASSKAFVGGTNEQFF. CDR3 coding DNA: TGTGCCAGTAGTAAGGCCTTTGTTGGGGGGACGAATGAGCAGTTCTTC.

This chain links TRBV9 with TRBJ1-4, with D unresolved. The V and J ends lost 0 bases and 3 bases respectively, with 12 bases between them. Germline V gene data show CDR1 as SGDLS and CDR2 as YYNGEE. The CDR3 has 16 amino acids. CDR3 in amino acids: CASSVGSAGPNEKLFF. The CDR3 DNA is TGTGCCAGCAGCGTAGGATCGGCAGGCCCTAATGAAAAACTGTTTTTT.

The V gene is TRBV13, the J gene TRBJ2-7; D possibly corresponds to TRBD1 (5 bases). The CDR3 spans 16 residues. In germline, CDR1 is PRHDT, CDR2 FYEKMQ (reference sequence). Deletions cut 4 bases from V and 0 bases from J, with 16 bases between. The CDR3 bases are TGTGCCAGCAGCTCGTTTCAGGGTGGTCTCTCCTACGAGCAGTACTTC. Its protein is CASSSFQGGLSYEQYF.

The chain uses TRBV11-2 and TRBJ2-5; D is perhaps TRBD2 (5 bases). Trimming took 6 bases from V and 1 from J, leaving 15 bases between them. The CDR3 spans 15 residues. The germline CDR1 and CDR2 sequences are SGHAT and FQNNGV. CDR3 sequence (DNA): TGTGCCAGCAGTATAGCGTCGGGCCCCCAAGAGACCCAGTACTTC. It translates to CASSIASGPQETQYF.

V usage is TRBV28 and J usage is TRBJ2-7, with D possibly matching TRBD1 (5 bases). Trimming took 4 bases from V and 1 from J, leaving 5 bases between them. The CDR3 sequence is 12 residues long. Germline CDR1 reads MDHEN; CDR2 reads SYDVKM. The CDR3 here is CASSSGSYEQYF. The DNA of the CDR3 is TGTGCCAGCAGTTCAGGGTCCTACGAGCAGTACTTC.

The chain has TRBV7-2 and TRBJ2-5, with 7 bases identical to TRBD2. The J call may be mistaken, given a closer DNA end match to TRBJ2-7. CDR3 size: 15 residues. The germline CDR1 and CDR2 sequences are SGHTA and FQGNSA. In nucleotides, the CDR3 is TGTGCCAGCAGCTTAGTTGCGGGAGAAAGCTACGAGCAGTACTTC. It encodes CASSLVAGESYEQYF.

V and J are TRBV18 and TRBJ2-1; possible D gene TRBD2, 6 bases. Germline CDR1 KGHSH, CDR2 LQKENI. The V end was cut by 4 bases, the J end by 10 bases, with 20 bases between. The CDR3 contains 15 residues. The CDR3 coding sequence is TGTGCCAGCTCACTCGTGGGTTGGCGGGACGGGGAGCAGTTCTTC. Its translation: CASSLVGWRDGEQFF. The variable domain in full, completed from reference TRBV18 and TRBJ2-1, reads NAGVMQNPRHLVRRRGQEARLRCSPMKGHSHVYWYRQLPEEGLKFMVYLQKENIIDESGMPKERFSAEFPKEGPSILRIQQVVRGDSAAYFCASSLVGWRDGEQFFGPGTRLTVL.

The J gene is TRBJ1-1, the V gene TRBV5-1; 8 bases line up with TRBD1. In germline, CDR1 is SGHRS, CDR2 YFSETQ. This CDR3 spans 16 amino acids. Germline trimming cut 6 bases from V and 0 bases from J; bases unmatched to any gene: 10. As DNA, the CDR3 is TGCGCCAGCATGACTACAGGACAGGGCTTGAACACTGAAGCTTTCTTT. This sequence encodes CASMTTGQGLNTEAFF. Supplemented by reference TRBV5-1 and TRBJ1-1, the full variable domain reads KAGVTQTPRYLIKTRGQQVTLSCSPISGHRSVSWYQQTPGQGLQFLFEYFSETQRNKGNFPGRFSGRQFSNSRSEMNVSTLELGDSALYLCASMTTGQGLNTEAFFGQGTRLTVV.

The CDR3 region is CASSRRQGVASGADTQYF. The DNA of the CDR3 is TGTGCCAGCAGCCGCAGACAGGGGGTCGCCTCGGGCGCAGATACGCAGTATTTT. This chain links TRBV4-2 with TRBJ2-3; 9 bases are shared with TRBD1. This CDR3 comprises 18 residues. Germline CDR1 and CDR2: LGHNA and YNFKEQ. The V and J ends lost 4 bases and 4 bases, in that order; junction bases with no gene match: 15.

This clone appeared a single time. The V and J genes are TRBV25-1 and TRBJ1-1; no firm D call. Germline V gives CDR1 MGHDK, CDR2 SYGVNS. The CDR3 is 14 residues long. V lost 1 base and J 1 base, leaving 7 bases between the germline ends. The CDR3 nucleotides are TGTGCCAGCAGTGAATTGCGGGAGAACACTGAAGCTTTCTTT. It is translated as CASSELRENTEAFF.

The genes are TRBV30 and TRBJ1-2; D perhaps matches TRBD1 (6 bases). Trimming stripped 0 bases from V and 3 bases from J, with 11 bases between. Germline V gene sequence: CDR1 GTSNPN, CDR2 SVGIG (reference sequence). CDR3 size: 14 residues. The DNA for the CDR3 is TGTGCCTGGAGTGTACAGGGTATTGACTATGGCTACACCTTC. It encodes CAWSVQGIDYGYTF.

The table lists this clone with a few counts. The chain combines TRBV5-1 with TRBJ2-5; 10 nucleotides match TRBD1. CDR1 and CDR2 (germline): SGHRS, YFSETQ. The CDR3 is 17 amino acids. Trimming removed 4 bases from V and 1 base from J; junction bases left unmatched: 10. CDR3 sequence reads: CASSPGTGAVIQETQYF. In nucleotides, the CDR3 is TGCGCCAGCAGCCCCGGGACAGGGGCCGTAATCCAAGAGACCCAGTACTTC. Full variable domain (remainder filled in from reference TRBV5-1 and TRBJ2-5): KAGVTQTPRYLIKTRGQQVTLSCSPISGHRSVSWYQQTPGQGLQFLFEYFSETQRNKGNFPGRFSGRQFSNSRSEMNVSTLELGDSALYLCASSPGTGAVIQETQYFGPGTRLLVL.

The chain links TRBV30 to TRBJ1-2; tentatively, D is TRBD1 (5 bases). Germline lookup yields CDR1 GTSNPN and CDR2 SVGIG (reference sequence). CDR3 length: 12 amino acids. With 0 bases removed from V and 8 bases from J, the gap between germline ends came to 10 bases. The CDR3, as DNA: TGTGCCTGGAGTGTGGGAGGGGACGGCTACACCTTC. This sequence encodes CAWSVGGDGYTF.

This clone was observed a handful of times. One end of the junction does not line up with germline, which may come from a read error. The chain links TRBV7-7 to TRBJ2-1, with 9 bases lining up with TRBD1. CDR3 length: 15 residues. CDR1 SSHAT and CDR2 FNYEAQ come from the germline V gene (reference sequence). CDR3 loop: CASSWGTGKNNEQFF. CDR3 nucleotide sequence: TGTGCTAGCAGCTGGGGGACAGGGAAGAACAATGAGCAGTTCTTC.

This clone was counted a few times. Germline is not matched at one junction end, which may reflect a read error. This chain connects TRBV29-1 to TRBJ2-7; 9 positions agree with TRBD1. The CDR3 runs 13 residues. Germline values: CDR1 SQVTM, CDR2 ANQGSEA. CDR3: CSVARTGDRGLNF. CDR3 sequence (DNA): TGCAGCGTTGCTAGGACAGGGGACCGGGGGTTGAACTTC.

This rearrangement joins TRBV5-1 to TRBJ1-2, with 7 bases lining up with TRBD1. With 4 bases clipped from V and 4 bases from J, the junction kept 10 bases outside the gene matches. CDR1 is SGHRS, CDR2 YFSETQ, per germline. This CDR3 has 15 residues. In DNA, the CDR3 is TGCGCCAGCAGCCCACTATCCGGGACAGCCTATGGCTACACCTTC. It specifies CASSPLSGTAYGYTF. Looking up the rest from reference TRBV5-1 and TRBJ1-2 gives the full variable domain: KAGVTQTPRYLIKTRGQQVTLSCSPISGHRSVSWYQQTPGQGLQFLFEYFSETQRNKGNFPGRFSGRQFSNSRSEMNVSTLELGDSALYLCASSPLSGTAYGYTFGSGTRLTVV.

This sequence joins TRBV5-4 and TRBJ2-5; TRBD2 matches 13 bases. The CDR3 runs 17 residues. Germline V gene data show CDR1 as SGHNT and CDR2 as YYREEE (reference sequence). The J segment lost 1 base and the V segment lost 4 bases, leaving 7 bases of the junction unmatched. The CDR3 is CASSPGLAGYTQETQYF. The CDR3 nucleotides are TGTGCCAGCAGCCCGGGACTAGCGGGATACACCCAAGAGACCCAGTACTTC. Complete variable domain (other parts from reference TRBV5-4 and TRBJ2-5): ETGVTQSPTHLIKTRGQQVTLRCSSQSGHNTVSWYQQALGQGPQFIFQYYREEENGRGNFPPRFSGLQFPNYSSELNVNALELDDSALYLCASSPGLAGYTQETQYFGPGTRLLVL.